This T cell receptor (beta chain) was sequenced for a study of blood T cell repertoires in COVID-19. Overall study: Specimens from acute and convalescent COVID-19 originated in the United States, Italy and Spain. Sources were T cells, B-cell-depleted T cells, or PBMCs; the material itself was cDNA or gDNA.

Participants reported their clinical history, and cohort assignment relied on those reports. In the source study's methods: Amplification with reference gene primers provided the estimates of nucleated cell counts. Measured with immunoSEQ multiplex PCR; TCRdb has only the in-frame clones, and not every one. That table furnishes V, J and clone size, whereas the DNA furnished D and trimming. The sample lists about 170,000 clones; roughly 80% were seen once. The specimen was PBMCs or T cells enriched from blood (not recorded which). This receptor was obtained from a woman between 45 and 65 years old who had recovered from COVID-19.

CDR3 DNA: TGTGCCAGCCGCTCCTTGGCTTCTCGCGAGCAGTACGTC. It yields the protein CASRSLASREQYV. The V and J genes are TRBV27 and TRBJ2-7; D not certain. Germline lookup yields CDR1 MNHEY and CDR2 SMNVEV (reference sequence). There are 13 residues in the CDR3. Trimming shortened V by 8 bases and J by 6 bases, and 17 bases separated the two germline ends.